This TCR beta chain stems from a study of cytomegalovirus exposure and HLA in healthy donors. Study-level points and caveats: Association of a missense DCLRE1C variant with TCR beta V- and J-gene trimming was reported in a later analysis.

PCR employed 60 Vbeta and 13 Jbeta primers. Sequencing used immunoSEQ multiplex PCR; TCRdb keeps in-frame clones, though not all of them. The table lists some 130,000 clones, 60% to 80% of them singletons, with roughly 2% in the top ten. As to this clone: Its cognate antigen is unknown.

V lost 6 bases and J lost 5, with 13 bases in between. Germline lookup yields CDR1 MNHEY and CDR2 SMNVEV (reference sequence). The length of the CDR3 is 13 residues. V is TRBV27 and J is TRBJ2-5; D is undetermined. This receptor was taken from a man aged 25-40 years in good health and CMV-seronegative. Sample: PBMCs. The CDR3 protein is CASSRASRETQYF. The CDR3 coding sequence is TGTGCCAGCAGCCGCGCGTCGCGGGAGACCCAGTACTTC.